The source of this TCR beta chain is a study of T-cell memory formation after mild COVID-19. Study outcomes and limitations: Clones that contracted from day 15 to 85 were balanced CD4/CD8, while later expanders leaned CD4+. SARS-CoV-2 specificity of second-wave clones peaking day 37 was unconfirmed. Among CD4+ contracting clones, most were CM and EM, and CD8+ ones EMRA.

This clonotype showed up just a few times. What it binds is unknown. With constant-segment primers, 5'RACE yielded cDNA libraries of TCR alpha and TCR beta that carried sample barcodes and UMIs. TCRdb ran MiXCR on the 5' RACE reads and lists one entry per CDR3 protein. In the table there are hundreds of thousands of distinct CDR3 sequences, 24% of which are singletons. V was shortened by 6 bases and J by 10 bases, with 16 bases between the two germline ends. The CDR3 runs to 13 residues. The genes are TRBV12-3 or TRBV12-4 and TRBJ2-1; D is possibly TRBD2 (6 bases). Specimen: PBMCs or a T cell subset sorted from them (not recorded which). The clonotype was recovered from an adult woman who had mild COVID-19 (a few samples of this study predate the infection). Cell type and time point are not known. The CDR3 spells CASSTRNSGEQFF. DNA for the CDR3: TGTGCCAGCAGCACCCGCAATAGCGGAGAGCAGTTCTTC.